The 14 T cell receptor beta chains listed next were all sequenced from one sample in a study of T cell responses to AZD1222 COVID-19 vaccine. The method was immunoSEQ multiplex PCR; TCRdb's version includes in-frame clones alone and lacks a portion of them. The sample lists about 130,000 clones; just over 90% were seen once. This sample comprised peripheral blood, obtained on day 0 of AZD1222 vaccination. These receptors all stem from an adult in good health.

The genes are TRBV12-3 or TRBV12-4 and TRBJ2-3; D not resolved. CDR3 length: 13 residues. Trimming took 4 bases from V and 4 from J, leaving 9 bases between them. Written as DNA, the CDR3 is TGTGCCAGCAGTTCGGCCTACGCAGATACGCAGTATTTT. Translating gives CASSSAYADTQYF.

V usage is TRBV4-2 and J usage is TRBJ2-2, with D uncertain. The CDR3 consists of 14 residues. The germline V gene has CDR1 LGHNA and CDR2 YNFKEQ. V gave up 1 base and J gave up 4 bases, with 7 bases separating them. The CDR3 nucleotides are TGTGCCAGCAGCCAAGTGGGAATCACCGGGGAGCTGTTTTTT. Its protein product is CASSQVGITGELFF.

The V and J genes are TRBV3-1 (or the pseudogene TRBV3-2) and TRBJ1-6; no clear D gene. Per germline, CDR1 LGHDT and CDR2 YNNKEL (reference sequence). Trimming cost V 4 bases and J 6 bases, with 10 bases left between them. The CDR3 loop spans 14 amino acids. The CDR3 is CASSPQGGNSPLHF. The DNA of the CDR3 is TGTGCCAGCAGCCCCCAAGGTGGTAATTCACCCCTCCACTTT.

The chain carries TRBV12-3 or TRBV12-4 and TRBJ1-6; D perhaps matches TRBD1 (6 bases). The CDR3 contains 13 residues. The V gene lost 4 bases and the J gene lost 9 bases, with 10 bases spanning the gap. The CDR3 region is CASSSRTVSPLHF. The CDR3 DNA is TGTGCCAGCAGTTCCCGGACAGTTTCACCCCTCCACTTT.

The V and J genes are TRBV19 and TRBJ2-2; no clear D. The CDR3 totals 16 residues. The germline CDR1 and CDR2 sequences are LNHDA and SQIVND (reference sequence). Deletions cut 5 bases from V and 4 bases from J, with 17 bases between. The CDR3 DNA sequence: TGTGCCAGTAGTCCCCCCCGTGTGCCCGGCACCGGGGAGCTGTTTTTT. Its translation is CASSPPRVPGTGELFF.

In its sample, this clone was seen a few times. This chain joins TRBV5-1 and TRBJ1-1; 7 positions match TRBD1. The length of the CDR3 is 14 residues. Trimming cost V 4 bases and J 8 bases; bases outside gene matches: 11. Germline CDR1 is SGHRS and CDR2 is YFSETQ. The CDR3 spells CASSPGTAKGEAFF. Written as DNA, the CDR3 is TGCGCCAGCAGCCCGGGGACAGCCAAAGGGGAAGCTTTCTTT.

The V gene is TRBV4-3, the J gene TRBJ1-4, with D possibly being TRBD1 (5 bases). Trimming cost V 0 bases and J 2 bases, with 10 bases left between them. The germline gives CDR1 LGHNA, CDR2 YSLEER. This CDR3 spans 16 amino acids. The CDR3 region has the DNA TGCGCCAGCAGCCAAGAAGTCTGGGGGACTAATGAAAAACTGTTTTTT. Amino acid sequence: CASSQEVWGTNEKLFF.

This clone was seen a single time. The chain carries TRBV30 and TRBJ1-5, with D unclear. The CDR3 runs 14 residues. The V end was cut by 0 bases, the J end by 3 bases, with 9 bases between. From germline, CDR1 is GTSNPN and CDR2 SVGIG (reference sequence). The CDR3 spells CAWSVLENNQPQHF. CDR3 DNA sequence: TGTGCCTGGAGTGTCCTGGAAAACAATCAGCCCCAGCATTTT.

The gene calls are TRBV13 and TRBJ1-1; D is undetermined. Germline-derived CDR1 and CDR2 are PRHDT and FYEKMQ (reference sequence). V lost 4 bases, J lost 1 base, and 7 bases lay in between. This CDR3 has 13 residues. This CDR3 is CASSSRPNTEAFF. The CDR3 DNA is TGTGCCAGCAGCTCCCGACCGAACACTGAAGCTTTCTTT.

This clone was found once. The rearrangement uses TRBV29-1 and TRBJ1-2; a weak D match, TRBD1 (6 bases). The CDR3 has 14 amino acids. Between the trimmed V and J ends, which lost 6 bases and 3 bases, there was a span of 17 bases. Germline assignment: CDR1 SQVTM and CDR2 ANQGSEA. CDR3: CSVMFSGDDYGYTF. The CDR3 DNA is TGCAGCGTAATGTTTTCAGGGGACGACTATGGCTACACCTTC.

In this sample, this clone turned up once. The chain links TRBV6-7 to TRBJ2-1; D is uncertain. TRBV6-7 counts as an open reading frame of uncertain function. This CDR3 has 15 amino acids. The germline V and J ends were trimmed by 5 bases and 4 bases, with 15 bases remaining between them. The CDR3 protein is CASSLIPKDYNEQFF. The CDR3 nucleotides read TGTGCCAGCAGTCTTATACCCAAGGATTACAATGAGCAGTTCTTC.

The chain employs TRBV12-3 or TRBV12-4 and TRBJ1-2, with TRBD1 matching over 8 bases. With V trimmed by 3 bases and J by 5 bases, 2 bases remained unmatched. This CDR3 is 13 amino acids long. CDR3: CASSFQGAYGYTF. The CDR3 DNA is TGTGCCAGCAGTTTCCAGGGGGCTTATGGCTACACCTTC.

In nucleotides, the CDR3 is TGTGCCATCAGTGGGCGACTATCGACGGGCGAGCAGTACTTC. Translation gives CAISGRLSTGEQYF. V gene TRBV10-3 combines with J gene TRBJ2-7, with D perhaps TRBD2 (5 bases). This CDR3 is 14 amino acids long. Germline V gives CDR1 ENHRY, CDR2 SYGVKD. V lost 4 bases and J 6 bases, leaving 16 bases between the germline ends.

This clone was recorded a few times. The rearrangement joins TRBV6-1 to TRBJ1-1; D is perhaps TRBD1 (5 bases). Trimming took 1 base from V and 8 from J, leaving 11 bases between them. The CDR3 runs to 13 residues. CDR1 and CDR2 (germline): MNHNS, SASEGT. The CDR3 coding sequence is TGTGCCAGCAGTGAAGGCGACAGTAACGAAGCTTTCTTT. Amino acid sequence: CASSEGDSNEAFF.